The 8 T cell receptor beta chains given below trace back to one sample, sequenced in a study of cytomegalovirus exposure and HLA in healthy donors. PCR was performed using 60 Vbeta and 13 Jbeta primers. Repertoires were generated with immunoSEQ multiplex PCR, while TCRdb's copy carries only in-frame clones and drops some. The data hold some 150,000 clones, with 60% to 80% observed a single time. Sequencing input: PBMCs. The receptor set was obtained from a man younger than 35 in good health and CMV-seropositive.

CDR3 bases: TGTGCCAGCAGCTGGAGGGTGGATTCATACGGGGAGCTGTTTTTT. Protein product: CASSWRVDSYGELFF. J is TRBJ2-2 and V is TRBV5-6; D may be TRBD2 (6 bases). Germline V gene lookup returns CDR1 SGHDT and CDR2 YYEEEE. V dropped 3 bases and J dropped 7 bases, with 16 bases sitting between them. The CDR3 totals 15 residues.

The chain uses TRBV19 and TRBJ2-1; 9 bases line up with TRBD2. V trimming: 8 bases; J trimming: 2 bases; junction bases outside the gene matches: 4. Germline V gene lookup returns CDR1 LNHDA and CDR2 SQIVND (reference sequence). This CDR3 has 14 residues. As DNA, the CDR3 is TGTGCCAGTGGGGGCGGGAGGGCCTACAATGAGCAGTTCTTC. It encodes CASGGGRAYNEQFF.

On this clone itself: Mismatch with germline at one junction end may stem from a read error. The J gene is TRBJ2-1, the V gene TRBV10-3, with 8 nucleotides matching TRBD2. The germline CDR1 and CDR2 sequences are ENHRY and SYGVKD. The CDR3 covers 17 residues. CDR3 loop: CAISESRAGVSHNEQFF. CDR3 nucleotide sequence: TGTGCCATCAGTGAGTCTCGAGCGGGAGTCTCCCACAATGAGCAGTTCTTC.

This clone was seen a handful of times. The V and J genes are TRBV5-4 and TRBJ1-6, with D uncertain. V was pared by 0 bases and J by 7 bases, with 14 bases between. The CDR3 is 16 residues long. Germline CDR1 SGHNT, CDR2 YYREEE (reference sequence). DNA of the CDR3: TGTGCCAGCAGCTTGGACCCAGGCGTTACAAATTCACCCCTCCACTTT. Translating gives CASSLDPGVTNSPLHF.

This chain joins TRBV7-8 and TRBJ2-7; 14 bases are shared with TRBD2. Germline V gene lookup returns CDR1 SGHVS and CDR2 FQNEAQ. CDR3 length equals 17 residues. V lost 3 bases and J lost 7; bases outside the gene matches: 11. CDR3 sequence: CASSFLGTSGGPREQYF. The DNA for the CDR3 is TGTGCCAGCAGCTTCCTGGGGACTAGCGGGGGACCACGGGAGCAGTACTTC.

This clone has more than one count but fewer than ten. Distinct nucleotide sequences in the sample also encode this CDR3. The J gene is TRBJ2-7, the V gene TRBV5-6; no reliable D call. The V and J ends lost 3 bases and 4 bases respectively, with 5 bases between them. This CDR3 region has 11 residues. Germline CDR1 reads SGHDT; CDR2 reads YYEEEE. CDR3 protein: CASSSFYEQYF. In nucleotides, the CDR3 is TGTGCCAGCAGCTCGTTTTACGAGCAGTACTTC.

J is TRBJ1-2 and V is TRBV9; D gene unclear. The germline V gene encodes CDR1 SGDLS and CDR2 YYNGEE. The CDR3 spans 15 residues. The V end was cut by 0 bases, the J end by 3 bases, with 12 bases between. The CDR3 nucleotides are TGTGCCAGCAGCGTAGCTAGCTCCGGGGACTATGGCTACACCTTC. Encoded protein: CASSVASSGDYGYTF.

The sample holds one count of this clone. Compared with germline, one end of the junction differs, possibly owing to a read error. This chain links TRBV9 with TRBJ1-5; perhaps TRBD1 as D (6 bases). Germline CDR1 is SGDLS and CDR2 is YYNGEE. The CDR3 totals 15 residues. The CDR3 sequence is CAGSVDGTTNQPQHF. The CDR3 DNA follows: TGTGCCGGCAGCGTAGATGGGACAACTAATCAGCCCCAGCATTTT.